A single sample is the source of the 14 T cell receptor beta chains below, sequenced in a study of blood T cell repertoires in COVID-19. Sequencing was performed with immunoSEQ multiplex PCR; in TCRdb, only in-frame clones are kept and a portion is missing. The sample includes approximately 280,000 clones, 85% seen only once; the top ten take roughly 2.5%. The sample was PBMCs or T cells enriched from blood (not recorded which). The receptors derive from a woman aged 45-59 years who had recovered from COVID-19.

This chain joins TRBV4-1 and TRBJ1-4; D call uncertain. The CDR3 has 16 residues. The V end lost 2 bases, the J end lost 1 base, and 11 bases lay between the germline ends. Germline V gene data show CDR1 as MGHRA and CDR2 as YSYEKL. CDR3 in amino acids: CASSQTRGGTNEKLFF. As DNA, the CDR3 is TGCGCCAGCAGCCAAACTCGGGGAGGAACTAATGAAAAACTGTTTTTT.

This clone was detected once. V usage is TRBV16 and J usage is TRBJ1-4, with 8 bases matching TRBD1. The CDR3 is made up of 16 amino acids. Germline V gene lookup returns CDR1 KGHSY and CDR2 FQNENV. V lost 4 bases to trimming and J lost 5 bases; unmatched junction nucleotides: 9. The DNA for the CDR3 is TGTGCCAGCAGCCGCACGATAACAGGGGGAAATGAAAAACTGTTTTTT. Amino acid sequence: CASSRTITGGNEKLFF.

The V and J genes are TRBV27 and TRBJ2-5; 9 bases are shared with TRBD1. Germline CDR1 reads MNHEY; CDR2 reads SMNVEV (reference sequence). Trimming at V came to 4 bases and at J to 5 bases, leaving 20 bases not matched to a gene. The CDR3 is 19 amino acids. The CDR3 protein is CASSSAATRDRVIRETQYF. CDR3 coding DNA: TGTGCCAGCAGTTCGGCTGCCACCCGGGACAGGGTTATAAGGGAGACCCAGTACTTC.

The V call is TRBV7-2, the J call TRBJ2-3, with 9 bases fitting TRBD1. From germline, CDR1 is SGHTA and CDR2 FQGNSA. After removal of 3 bases from V and 7 bases from J, the junction contained 5 bases not matched to a gene. The CDR3 is 14 amino acids. The CDR3 region is CASSFRTGGHTQYF. The CDR3 coding sequence is TGTGCCAGCAGCTTTCGAACAGGGGGCCATACGCAGTATTTT.

V gene TRBV4-3 combines with J gene TRBJ1-1; D gene uncertain. Trimming stripped 1 base from V and 5 bases from J, with 14 bases between. CDR1 LGHNA and CDR2 YSLEER come from the germline V gene. The CDR3 sequence is 15 residues long. The CDR3, as DNA: TGCGCCAGCAGCCAAGTTTTCGGTTCCTGGACTGAAGCTTTCTTT. It specifies CASSQVFGSWTEAFF.

This clone occurred once. The V and J genes are TRBV4-3 and TRBJ2-7; TRBD2 agrees at 8 bases. The CDR3 runs to 15 residues. Germline V CDR1 and CDR2: LGHNA, YSLEER. The V and J ends lost 3 bases and 2 bases, in that order; junction bases with no gene match: 6. The CDR3 nucleotides read TGCGCCAGCAGCCACCTGGCGGGAGGTACCTACGAGCAGTACTTC. It translates to CASSHLAGGTYEQYF.

The rearrangement links TRBV2 to TRBJ1-1; D gene uncertain. The V end lost 5 bases, the J end lost 4 bases, and 17 bases lay between the germline ends. This CDR3 is 15 amino acids long. Germline CDR1 and CDR2: SNHLY and FYNNEI. This CDR3 reads CASSYVGRLGTEAFF. The CDR3 DNA sequence: TGTGCCAGCAGTTACGTGGGGAGGCTTGGCACTGAAGCTTTCTTT.

The chain employs TRBV2 and TRBJ1-4; D not certain. V lost 4 bases, J lost 0 bases, and 9 bases lay in between. This CDR3 is built from 15 residues. Germline CDR1 reads SNHLY; CDR2 reads FYNNEI. Here the CDR3 reads CASSVEQTTNEKLFF. DNA of the CDR3: TGTGCCAGCAGTGTCGAACAGACAACTAATGAAAAACTGTTTTTT.

The chain couples TRBV5-4 to TRBJ2-6, with 9 nucleotides matching TRBD1. CDR3 length: 17 amino acids. CDR1 and CDR2 from the germline V gene are SGHNT and YYREEE (reference sequence). The ends lost 5 bases at V and 1 base at J; junction bases unmatched: 7. The CDR3 nucleotides read TGTGCCAGCAGAACAGGGGGCGCTTGGTCTGGGGCCAACGTCCTGACTTTC. Protein product: CASRTGGAWSGANVLTF.

This clone was counted once. The J gene is TRBJ1-2, the V gene TRBV5-6; the D gene is possibly TRBD1 (6 bases). The ends were cut back, 3 bases at V and 5 bases at J, with 20 bases in the middle. The germline V gene has CDR1 SGHDT and CDR2 YYEEEE. This CDR3 spans 16 amino acids. CDR3 coding DNA: TGTGCCAGCAGCTCCCCTGACAGGTTGATCACGTATGGCTACACCTTC. It yields the protein CASSSPDRLITYGYTF.

The rearrangement joins TRBV29-1 to TRBJ1-1; 8 bases match TRBD1. Losses at the gene ends were 6 bases for V and 1 base for J; bases not matched to a gene: 4. CDR1 is SQVTM and CDR2 is ANQGSEA in the germline V gene. This CDR3 spans 13 amino acids. CDR3 DNA: TGCAGCGTGAACAGGGGGAGGAACACTGAAGCTTTCTTT. Its translation is CSVNRGRNTEAFF. Supplemented by reference TRBV29-1 and TRBJ1-1, the full variable domain reads SAVISQKPSRDICQRGTSLTIQCQVDSQVTMMFWYRQQPGQSLTLIATANQGSEATYESGFVIDKFPISRPNLTFSTLTVSNMSPEDSSIYLCSVNRGRNTEAFFGQGTRLTVV.

V and J are TRBV9 and TRBJ1-6; 8 bases line up with TRBD1. Looked up from germline, CDR1 is SGDLS and CDR2 is YYNGEE. CDR3 length: 15 amino acids. V lost 0 bases and J lost 9; bases outside the gene matches: 5. In DNA, the CDR3 is TGTGCCAGCAGCGTAGACAGGACAGGGAGTTCACCCCTCCACTTT. This sequence encodes CASSVDRTGSSPLHF.

Written as DNA, the CDR3 is TGCGCCAGCAGCCAAGGACAGGGGGCGAGTTACGAGCAGTACTTC. Translated: CASSQGQGASYEQYF. The V and J genes are TRBV4-1 and TRBJ2-7; 10 nucleotides agree with TRBD1. This CDR3 is 15 amino acids long. Germline V gene sequence: CDR1 MGHRA, CDR2 YSYEKL. After removal of 1 base from V and 4 bases from J, the junction contained 4 bases not matched to a gene.

The chain has TRBV18 and TRBJ1-1, with TRBD1 as a possible D gene (6 bases). V gave up 4 bases and J gave up 2 bases, with 8 bases separating them. The CDR3 contains 13 residues. From germline, CDR1 is KGHSH and CDR2 LQKENI. The CDR3 DNA reads TGTGCCAGCTCACAGGGGACAAACACTGAAGCTTTCTTT. Translated: CASSQGTNTEAFF.